The 21 T cell receptor beta chains below come from one sample, sequenced in a study of blood T cell repertoires in COVID-19 (dated by TCRdb to about 2020). Library prep was done by the immunoSEQ multiplex PCR assay. TCRdb limited this immuneACCESS table to in-frame rearrangements with V and J called. A share of clones is missing; checked studies link under half to unresolved V genes, and the rest is unexplained. Within this sample are tens of thousands of clones, with around nine tenths of them counted one time only. The ten top clones hold about 15% of the sample. Sequencing was carried out using peripheral blood. These receptors were collected from a man aged 55 to 70 with active or convalescent COVID-19.

The chain couples TRBV28 to TRBJ1-2; 7 bases map to TRBD1. The CDR3 loop spans 13 amino acids. The germline gives CDR1 MDHEN, CDR2 SYDVKM. J gave up 3 bases and V 7 bases, and 5 bases lay outside the gene matches. CDR3 in amino acids: CASTIGTDYGYTF. CDR3 coding DNA: TGTGCCAGCACTATCGGGACAGACTATGGCTACACCTTC.

V and J are TRBV21-1 and TRBJ2-7; TRBD2 is taken as the D call from the table, unchecked against the DNA. TRBV21-1 has pseudogene status. The CDR3 totals 16 residues. The CDR3 DNA reads TGTGCCAGCAGCTGGGAGTTTGTGACGGTTCAAGGGGAGCAGTACTTC. It is translated as CASSWEFVTVQGEQYF.

The chain employs TRBV7-3 and TRBJ2-1; D perhaps matches TRBD2 (7 bases). Germline values: CDR1 SGHTA, CDR2 FQGTGA. The CDR3 spans 13 residues. V gave up 5 bases and J gave up 10 bases, with 15 bases separating them. In DNA form, the CDR3 reads TGTGCCAGCAGCCAGAACAGGGAGGGCGAGCAGTTCTTC. Its translation is CASSQNREGEQFF.

This rearrangement joins TRBV5-1 to TRBJ2-3; TRBD2 agrees at 15 bases. CDR3 length: 21 amino acids. The trim removed 1 base at V and 0 bases at J, leaving 12 bases unmatched. Germline CDR1 is SGHRS and CDR2 is YFSETQ. CDR3 amino acids: CASSLNRGGLAGGWSTDTQYF. The CDR3 DNA reads as TGCGCCAGCAGCTTGAATAGAGGAGGACTAGCGGGGGGGTGGAGCACAGATACGCAGTATTTT.

The chain links TRBV9 to TRBJ2-1; 7 nucleotides align to TRBD2. CDR3 length: 13 amino acids. Germline CDR1 reads SGDLS; CDR2 reads YYNGEE. V shed 2 bases and J 9 bases; nucleotides not matched to a gene: 5. The CDR3 DNA sequence: TGTGCCAGCAGCGTCATAGCGGGCGGTGAGCAGTTCTTC. It yields the protein CASSVIAGGEQFF. Based on the CDR3 plus reference TRBV9 and TRBJ2-1, the full variable domain is DSGVTQTPKHLITATGQRVTLRCSPRSGDLSVYWYQQSLDQGLQFLIQYYNGEERAKGNILERFSAQQFPDLHSELNLSSLELGDSALYFCASSVIAGGEQFFGPGTRLTVL.

This chain joins TRBV11-2 and TRBJ2-1, with D unresolved. Germline-derived CDR1 and CDR2 are SGHAT and FQNNGV. The CDR3 consists of 14 residues. V was trimmed by 4 bases and J by 7 bases, leaving 14 bases between them. The DNA for the CDR3 is TGTGCCAGCAGCTCATCGGGTAATAGGAATGAGCAGTTCTTC. This translates into CASSSSGNRNEQFF.

V usage is TRBV28 and J usage is TRBJ2-2, with D possibly TRBD2 on 5 matching bases. This CDR3 region has 13 residues. Germline V gene lookup returns CDR1 MDHEN and CDR2 SYDVKM. V lost 7 bases and J 5 bases, leaving 11 bases between the germline ends. CDR3 in amino acids: CASTLGETGELFF. In DNA, the CDR3 is TGTGCCAGCACCCTCGGGGAGACCGGGGAGCTGTTTTTT. The entire variable domain, with the rest obtained from reference TRBV28 and TRBJ2-2, is as follows: DVKVTQSSRYLVKRTGEKVFLECVQDMDHENMFWYRQDPGLGLRLIYFSYDVKMKEKGDIPEGYSVSREKKERFSLILESASTNQTSMYLCASTLGETGELFFGEGSRLTVL.

V usage is TRBV9 and J usage is TRBJ2-1; 9 bases are a match to TRBD2. CDR1 and CDR2 from the germline V gene are SGDLS and YYNGEE. There are 15 residues in the CDR3. V was clipped by 2 bases and J by 7 bases; unmatched bases: 7. The CDR3 DNA is TGTGCCAGCAGCGTTATGCGGGGGGGCCCGAATGAGCAGTTCTTC. Amino acid sequence: CASSVMRGGPNEQFF.

The chain is built from TRBV7-2 and TRBJ2-7; D may be TRBD2 (5 bases). V lost 5 bases and J lost 7, with 12 bases in between. CDR1 is SGHTA, CDR2 FQGNSA, per germline. The CDR3 length is 12 residues. The CDR3 sequence: CASSLTEVEQYF. The DNA for the CDR3 is TGTGCCAGCAGCCTAACGGAGGTTGAGCAGTACTTC. Together with reference TRBV7-2 and TRBJ2-7, the CDR3 gives the full variable domain: GAGVSQSPSNKVTEKGKDVELRCDPISGHTALYWYRQSLGQGLEFLIYFQGNSAPDKSGLPSDRFSAERTGGSVSTLTIQRTQQEDSAVYLCASSLTEVEQYFGPGTRLTVT.

This chain joins TRBV19 and TRBJ1-2; D is perhaps TRBD1 (6 bases). The CDR3 has 11 residues. The germline V gene has CDR1 LNHDA and CDR2 SQIVND (reference sequence). Trimming took 8 bases from V and 2 from J, leaving 6 bases between them. The DNA of the CDR3 is TGTGCCAGTGGGACAAACTATGGCTACACCTTC. Its translation: CASGTNYGYTF. Using reference TRBV19 and TRBJ1-2 for the parts outside the CDR3, the full variable domain is DGGITQSPKYLFRKEGQNVTLSCEQNLNHDAMYWYRQDPGQGLRLIYYSQIVNDFQKGDIAEGYSVSREKKESFPLTVTSAQKNPTAFYLCASGTNYGYTFGSGTRLTVV.

The chain is built from TRBV7-9 and TRBJ1-2; tentatively, D is TRBD1 (5 bases). The CDR3 is made up of 14 amino acids. Germline V lookup: CDR1 SEHNR, CDR2 FQNEAQ (reference sequence). Trimming removed 4 bases at V and 7 bases at J, with 16 bases between. The CDR3 DNA reads TGTGCCAGCAGCTCCCCGTTGCCAGGGCTTGGCTACACCTTC. It yields the protein CASSSPLPGLGYTF.

This clone was seen just once. The chain links TRBV19 to TRBJ2-3; TRBD2 agrees at 12 bases. The CDR3 length is 19 residues. Germline V gene lookup returns CDR1 LNHDA and CDR2 SQIVND (reference sequence). The V gene end was trimmed by 3 bases and the J gene end by 4 bases; junction bases not matched to a gene: 14. CDR3: CASSITQSRLAGAADTQYF. The CDR3 DNA is TGTGCCAGTAGTATCACCCAATCCCGACTAGCGGGGGCGGCAGATACGCAGTATTTT. The full variable domain, in which reference TRBV19 and TRBJ2-3 provide the parts outside the CDR3, is DGGITQSPKYLFRKEGQNVTLSCEQNLNHDAMYWYRQDPGQGLRLIYYSQIVNDFQKGDIAEGYSVSREKKESFPLTVTSAQKNPTAFYLCASSITQSRLAGAADTQYFGPGTRLTVL.

The CDR3 here is CASSPGQGGYEQYF. The CDR3 coding sequence is TGTGCCAGCAGCCCAGGACAGGGCGGTTACGAGCAGTACTTC. The V call is TRBV9, the J call TRBJ2-7; 8 nucleotides match TRBD1. V gave up 4 bases and J gave up 4 bases; unmatched junction bases: 7. Germline assignment: CDR1 SGDLS and CDR2 YYNGEE. The CDR3 spans 14 residues. Drawing the rest from reference TRBV9 and TRBJ2-7, the complete variable domain is DSGVTQTPKHLITATGQRVTLRCSPRSGDLSVYWYQQSLDQGLQFLIQYYNGEERAKGNILERFSAQQFPDLHSELNLSSLELGDSALYFCASSPGQGGYEQYFGPGTRLTVT.

The rearrangement joins TRBV12-3 or TRBV12-4 to TRBJ1-1; a possible D gene is TRBD1 (5 bases). This CDR3 spans 13 amino acids. Trimming pared 6 bases from V and 10 bases from J, leaving 18 bases between. The CDR3 is CASSRTGGRPAFF. DNA for the CDR3: TGTGCCAGCAGCCGTACAGGCGGCCGCCCAGCTTTCTTT.

The V gene is TRBV19, the J gene TRBJ1-5; 10 bases agree with TRBD1. The length of the CDR3 is 19 residues. The germline gives CDR1 LNHDA, CDR2 SQIVND (reference sequence). The V gene end was trimmed by 3 bases and the J gene end by 5 bases; junction bases not matched to a gene: 16. In nucleotides, the CDR3 is TGTGCCAGTAGTATTGCCCGGGGGACAGGGGCCGGTATCTATCAGCCCCAGCATTTT. Translation gives CASSIARGTGAGIYQPQHF.

This clone was observed a few times. The genes are TRBV6-5 and TRBJ1-6; no reliable D call. The CDR3 runs to 13 residues. The V gene lost 0 bases and the J gene lost 14 bases, with 11 bases spanning the gap. Germline V gene lookup returns CDR1 MNHEY and CDR2 SVGAGI. The CDR3 DNA sequence: TGTGCCAGCAGTTACTCGAAAGCAGGAACCCTCCACTTT. Translated: CASSYSKAGTLHF.

The genes are TRBV24-1 and TRBJ2-5; the match to TRBD1 covers 8 bases. The germline V gene encodes CDR1 KGHDR and CDR2 SFDVKD. Trimming at V came to 4 bases and at J to 5 bases, leaving 11 bases not matched to a gene. The CDR3 runs 16 residues. This chain's CDR3 is CATSEAGTGREETQYF. CDR3 coding DNA: TGTGCCACCAGTGAGGCCGGGACAGGACGGGAGGAGACCCAGTACTTC.

The chain is built from TRBV7-3 and TRBJ2-1; D is undetermined. The CDR3 contains 12 residues. The V gene lost 1 base and the J gene lost 10 bases, with 8 bases spanning the gap. CDR1 and CDR2 (germline): SGHTA, FQGTGA. CDR3 sequence (DNA): TGTGCCAGCAGCTTAAAACGGTGGGAGCAGTTCTTC. Translating gives CASSLKRWEQFF.

This clone was observed a handful of times. V and J are TRBV4-1 and TRBJ1-2, with D hard to call. The V gene's germline CDR1 is MGHRA and CDR2 YSYEKL. V dropped 0 bases and J dropped 0 bases, with 8 bases sitting between them. This CDR3 spans 15 amino acids. In DNA, the CDR3 is TGCGCCAGCAGCCAAGATCTGGCCCCTAACTATGGCTACACCTTC. This codes for CASSQDLAPNYGYTF.

The J gene is TRBJ1-4, the V gene TRBV7-9, with D hard to call. The CDR3 length is 12 residues. Germline assignment: CDR1 SEHNR and CDR2 FQNEAQ (reference sequence). Between the trimmed V and J ends, which lost 4 bases and 8 bases, there was a span of 8 bases. The CDR3 protein is CASSSREEKLFF. Written as DNA, the CDR3 is TGTGCCAGCAGCTCGAGAGAGGAAAAACTGTTTTTT.

The chain links TRBV12-3 or TRBV12-4 to TRBJ1-1; D gene ambiguous. Trimming shortened V by 6 bases and J by 0 bases, and 8 bases separated the two germline ends. This CDR3 comprises 13 residues. The CDR3 is CASSSIMNTEAFF. The CDR3 nucleotides read TGTGCCAGCAGCAGTATTATGAACACTGAAGCTTTCTTT.